The 4 T cell receptor beta chains given below trace back to one sample, sequenced in a study of OX40 agonist ivuxolimab in advanced cancers. Sequencing used immunoSEQ multiplex PCR; TCRdb keeps in-frame clones, though not all of them. The sample contains some 83,000 clones, more than 70% of which appear only once. The sample in question was CD4+ or CD8+ T cells sorted from blood, obtained in a trial of the OX40 agonist ivuxolimab. Every receptor here comes from an adult with an advanced solid tumor such as melanoma, head and neck, liver or kidney cancer.

As DNA, the CDR3 is TGTGCCAGCAGCTCCGCAGGTTTTAGGCTTTCGGCCGGGGAGCTGTTTTTT. This encodes CASSSAGFRLSAGELFF. This rearrangement joins TRBV7-6 to TRBJ2-2; D gene unclear. This CDR3 comprises 17 residues. Per the germline V gene, CDR1 is SGHVS and CDR2 is FNYEAQ. V was shortened by 4 bases and J by 6 bases, with 21 bases between the two germline ends.

The V gene is TRBV6-1, the J gene TRBJ1-1, with 8 bases identical to TRBD1. Looked up from germline, CDR1 is MNHNS and CDR2 is SASEGT. The CDR3 has 14 residues. The V gene end was trimmed by 8 bases and the J gene end by 5 bases; junction bases not matched to a gene: 10. The CDR3 nucleotides read TGTGCCAGCCGTCGGGGACAGGCCGGTACTGAAGCTTTCTTT. This sequence encodes CASRRGQAGTEAFF.

The chain links TRBV9 to TRBJ2-1; 13 bases fit TRBD2. The CDR3 has 17 residues. The V gene end was trimmed by 0 bases and the J gene end by 7 bases; junction bases not matched to a gene: 7. Germline loops: CDR1 SGDLS, CDR2 YYNGEE. The CDR3 loop is CASSVGWGLAGRNEQFF. The CDR3 region has the DNA TGTGCCAGCAGCGTAGGTTGGGGACTAGCGGGAAGGAATGAGCAGTTCTTC. Complete variable domain (other parts from reference TRBV9 and TRBJ2-1): DSGVTQTPKHLITATGQRVTLRCSPRSGDLSVYWYQQSLDQGLQFLIQYYNGEERAKGNILERFSAQQFPDLHSELNLSSLELGDSALYFCASSVGWGLAGRNEQFFGPGTRLTVL.

By share, this clone counts as medium-sized (0.01 to 0.1%). The V gene is TRBV7-9, the J gene TRBJ2-1, with D perhaps matching TRBD1 (6 bases). The V and J ends lost 5 bases and 7 bases respectively, with 12 bases between them. This CDR3 contains 13 residues. Germline lookup yields CDR1 SEHNR and CDR2 FQNEAQ (reference sequence). The CDR3 sequence: CASSQIQGNEQFF. CDR3 sequence (DNA): TGTGCCAGCAGCCAAATTCAGGGGAATGAGCAGTTCTTC.